This record concerns one T cell receptor (beta chain) sequence. Its antigen is undetermined. This CDR3 has 12 residues. V was cut by 11 bases and J by 10 bases, with 15 bases left in between. Germline loops: CDR1 MDHEN, CDR2 SYDVKM. This entry is derived from a study of cytomegalovirus exposure and HLA in healthy donors. Study summary: Of all 400 or so donors who were genotyped, roughly 81% belonged to the Caucasian-associated ancestry cluster.

Donors were nominally healthy when sampled, though unrecorded immune exposures were likely. Study outcomes and limitations: In a later analysis, most CMV-associated TCR beta chains appeared HLA-restricted. A missense DCLRE1C variant was associated with V- and J-gene trimming of TCR beta chains in a later analysis, and an independent cohort replicated the association.

Both 60 Vbeta primers and 13 Jbeta primers went into the PCR. TCRdb's copy holds only in-frame clones and misses some; the assay was immunoSEQ multiplex PCR. This sample has 110,000 to 150,000 clones, with approximately 81% found just once. The sequenced sample was PBMCs. The chain is built from TRBV28 and TRBJ1-6; D is perhaps TRBD1 (5 bases). This sequence was found in a woman aged 40 to 55 in good health and CMV-seropositive. This chain's CDR3 is CASRDLQSPLHF. CDR3 DNA: TGTGCCTCCAGGGATCTTCAATCACCCCTCCACTTT.